The next 29 T cell receptor beta chains were all read from a single sample in a study of B cell selection in AIRE deficiency. Method: immunoSEQ multiplex PCR; TCRdb's copy keeps in-frame clones and lacks some. The sample yields roughly 17,000 clones, 90% to 95% seen once. The regulatory T cell sort gate was CD4+CD25hiCD127low/negative. Sequencing used CD4+CD25+ Tregs sorted from PBMCs. These receptors all stem from a human donor in good health.

The chain recombines TRBV7-2 with TRBJ2-7, with D unclear. In germline, CDR1 is SGHTA, CDR2 FQGNSA. This CDR3 is 14 amino acids long. V was trimmed by 2 bases and J by 0 bases, leaving 8 bases between them. The CDR3 DNA follows: TGTGCCAGCAGCTTATATCTGGGCTCCTACGAGCAGTACTTC. Translated: CASSLYLGSYEQYF.

The gene calls are TRBV18 and TRBJ2-3, with a tentative D call TRBD2 (5 bases). This CDR3 has 15 amino acids. CDR1 and CDR2 from the germline V gene are KGHSH and LQKENI. Trimming stripped 1 base from V and 3 bases from J, with 11 bases between. The CDR3 reads CASSPRNRGTDTQYF. The CDR3 DNA follows: TGTGCCAGCTCACCACGGAACCGAGGGACAGATACGCAGTATTTT.

The chain joins TRBV5-6 to TRBJ2-3; TRBD2 agrees at 7 bases. CDR3 length: 16 residues. Germline CDR1 is SGHDT and CDR2 is YYEEEE. The trim removed 2 bases at V and 8 bases at J, leaving 14 bases unmatched. This CDR3 is CASSLPRGRGEGTQYF. DNA of the CDR3: TGTGCCAGCAGCTTACCCAGAGGGAGGGGAGAGGGTACGCAGTATTTT.

V gene TRBV27 combines with J gene TRBJ1-6; 7 bases agree with TRBD1. CDR3 size: 16 residues. Unmatched junction bases numbered 8, after V lost 5 bases and J lost 4 bases. Germline-derived CDR1 and CDR2 are MNHEY and SMNVEV (reference sequence). Here the CDR3 DNA reads TGTGCCAGCAGTGACCGGAAACAGGGGTATAATTCACCCCTCCACTTT. Translating it yields CASSDRKQGYNSPLHF.

This rearrangement joins TRBV5-1 to TRBJ2-1; 9 bases align to TRBD2. CDR1 and CDR2 (germline): SGHRS, YFSETQ. Trimming took 1 base from V and 0 from J; bases not matched to a gene: 8. The CDR3 sequence is 18 residues long. The CDR3 loop is CASSLPTSGRYSYNEQFF. The CDR3 nucleotides read TGCGCCAGCAGCTTGCCCACTAGCGGGCGTTACTCCTACAATGAGCAGTTCTTC.

This rearrangement joins TRBV19 to TRBJ2-1; TRBD2 is a possible D gene (5 bases). Trimming took 6 bases from V and 7 from J, leaving 16 bases between them. CDR3 size: 14 residues. Germline CDR1 reads LNHDA; CDR2 reads SQIVND (reference sequence). Here the CDR3 DNA reads TGTGCCAGTAGGGGAAGAGGGCCGGGGAATGAGCAGTTCTTC. Translating it yields CASRGRGPGNEQFF.

In this sample, this clone turned up once. The genes are TRBV7-2 and TRBJ2-3; 11 nucleotides match TRBD2. The CDR3 runs 15 residues. With 8 bases clipped from V and 5 bases from J, the junction kept 9 bases outside the gene matches. Looked up from germline, CDR1 is SGHTA and CDR2 is FQGNSA. This CDR3 reads CASRPKLAGEDTQYF. CDR3 DNA sequence: TGTGCCAGCCGCCCGAAACTAGCGGGAGAAGATACGCAGTATTTT.

The chain links TRBV7-9 to TRBJ1-2; D gene uncertain. Trimming shortened V by 1 base and J by 3 bases, and 0 bases separated the two germline ends. Germline V CDR1 and CDR2: SEHNR, FQNEAQ (reference sequence). The CDR3 sequence is 11 residues long. The CDR3 nucleotides are TGTGCCAGCAGCTTAGACTATGGCTACACCTTC. Translated: CASSLDYGYTF.

The chain combines TRBV11-3 with TRBJ2-7; possibly TRBD1 for D (6 bases). The CDR3 totals 12 residues. The germline V and J ends were trimmed by 5 bases and 3 bases, with 8 bases remaining between them. Germline V gene lookup returns CDR1 SGHNT and CDR2 YENEEA. The DNA for the CDR3 is TGTGCCAGCAGCGTACAGGGCTACGAGCAGTACTTC. Translated, it gives CASSVQGYEQYF.

The gene calls are TRBV5-1 and TRBJ2-3; 15 nucleotides line up with TRBD2. The CDR3 is 16 residues long. V lost 4 bases and J lost 4; bases outside the gene matches: 4. The V gene's germline CDR1 is SGHRS and CDR2 YFSETQ. The CDR3 here is CASSPGLAGGSDTQYF. The CDR3, as DNA: TGCGCCAGCAGCCCGGGACTAGCGGGAGGTTCAGATACGCAGTATTTT.

The rearrangement uses TRBV6-5 and TRBJ1-5; no clear D. The CDR3 loop spans 14 amino acids. The V gene lost 2 bases and the J gene lost 6 bases, with 11 bases spanning the gap. Germline loops: CDR1 MNHEY, CDR2 SVGAGI. CDR3 in amino acids: CASSYPGSPQPQHF. The CDR3 coding sequence is TGTGCCAGCAGTTACCCCGGCAGCCCTCAGCCCCAGCATTTT.

The CDR3 DNA reads as TGTGCCAGCACAGCCGGCAGGTTAATGACCTACGAGCAGTACTTC. It is translated as CASTAGRLMTYEQYF. V usage is TRBV25-1 and J usage is TRBJ2-7; no reliable D call. Between the trimmed V and J ends, which lost 7 bases and 2 bases, there was a span of 18 bases. The CDR3 contains 15 residues. Germline V gene lookup returns CDR1 MGHDK and CDR2 SYGVNS.

This chain links TRBV5-8 with TRBJ2-3; the D gene is possibly TRBD1 (5 bases). Trimming cost V 0 bases and J 1 base, with 12 bases left between them. This CDR3 spans 16 amino acids. In germline, CDR1 is SGHTS, CDR2 YDEGEE. In DNA, the CDR3 is TGTGCCAGCAGCTTGGTGGTAGTCAGGGGCACAGATACGCAGTATTTT. Amino acid sequence: CASSLVVVRGTDTQYF.

The rearrangement joins TRBV6-6 to TRBJ1-2; 7 nucleotides match TRBD1. Germline trimming cut 6 bases from V and 5 bases from J; bases unmatched to any gene: 3. The CDR3 sequence is 12 residues long. Germline assignment: CDR1 MNHNY and CDR2 SVGAGI (reference sequence). This chain's CDR3 is CASRQGYYGYTF. The CDR3 region has the DNA TGTGCCAGCAGACAGGGGTATTATGGCTACACCTTC.

The rearrangement links TRBV5-8 to TRBJ2-1; 9 nucleotides align to TRBD2. CDR1 is SGHTS and CDR2 is YDEGEE in the germline V gene. J gave up 4 bases and V 7 bases, and 6 bases lay outside the gene matches. The CDR3 is made up of 14 amino acids. The chain's CDR3 is CASDSLAGYNEQFF. The DNA for the CDR3 is TGTGCCAGCGACTCCCTAGCGGGATACAATGAGCAGTTCTTC.

The rearrangement joins TRBV6-5 to TRBJ1-1; perhaps TRBD1 as D (6 bases). Looked up from germline, CDR1 is MNHEY and CDR2 is SVGAGI. The CDR3 extends over 13 amino acids. Trimming shortened V by 6 bases and J by 8 bases, and 16 bases separated the two germline ends. Here the CDR3 DNA reads TGTGCCAGCAGACGACAGGTCCTCTTCGAAGCTTTCTTT. Protein sequence: CASRRQVLFEAFF.

This chain's CDR3 is CASSRSRAGQLYGTEAFF. In DNA, the CDR3 is TGTGCCAGCAGCCGCAGTCGGGCAGGGCAGTTGTACGGCACTGAAGCTTTCTTT. The chain couples TRBV5-5 to TRBJ1-1; D is possibly TRBD1 (5 bases). Trimming stripped 4 bases from V and 4 bases from J, with 26 bases between. The germline V gene encodes CDR1 SGHKS and CDR2 YYEKEE (reference sequence). This CDR3 region has 18 residues.

The chain joins TRBV2 to TRBJ1-6; no clear D gene. The CDR3 loop spans 13 amino acids. CDR1 is SNHLY and CDR2 is FYNNEI in the germline V gene. Deletions cut 9 bases from V and 5 bases from J, with 11 bases between. The DNA for the CDR3 is TGTGCCAGTAATGTAGGAAATAATTCACCCCTCCACTTT. Residues: CASNVGNNSPLHF.

The V and J genes are TRBV10-3 and TRBJ2-7, with 11 bases matching TRBD2. Germline V gene sequence: CDR1 ENHRY, CDR2 SYGVKD. The CDR3 length is 16 residues. After removal of 3 bases from V and 7 bases from J, the junction contained 11 bases not matched to a gene. As DNA, the CDR3 is TGTGCCATCAGTGAAATGTTAGCGGGAGGGATGGAGGAGCAGTACTTC. Translating gives CAISEMLAGGMEEQYF.

J is TRBJ2-1 and V is TRBV5-4; D uncertain. Germline-derived CDR1 and CDR2 are SGHNT and YYREEE (reference sequence). Trimming removed 0 bases at V and 8 bases at J, with 15 bases between. The CDR3 is made up of 15 amino acids. The chain's CDR3 is CASSLVTPKADEQFF. The CDR3 DNA sequence: TGTGCCAGCAGCTTGGTTACTCCCAAGGCCGATGAGCAGTTCTTC.

The CDR3 spells CASRDPGGSGYTF. The CDR3 DNA reads as TGTGCCAGCCGAGACCCGGGCGGAAGTGGCTACACCTTC. This chain connects TRBV27 to TRBJ1-2, with D unresolved. This CDR3 comprises 13 residues. V was shortened by 8 bases and J by 7 bases, with 17 bases between the two germline ends. The V gene's germline CDR1 is MNHEY and CDR2 SMNVEV (reference sequence).

This chain connects TRBV27 to TRBJ2-1, with 8 bases lining up with TRBD1. Germline V CDR1 and CDR2: MNHEY, SMNVEV (reference sequence). The CDR3 totals 14 residues. Trimming cost V 5 bases and J 12 bases; bases outside gene matches: 12. The CDR3 coding sequence is TGTGCCAGCAGTCGCCCGGGACAGGTGGAGGGGCAGTTCTTC. It translates to CASSRPGQVEGQFF.

This chain links TRBV6-5 with TRBJ1-2; tentatively, D is TRBD1 (6 bases). The CDR3 has 12 residues. Germline V gives CDR1 MNHEY, CDR2 SVGAGI. The V end lost 7 bases, the J end lost 4 bases, and 10 bases lay between the germline ends. The CDR3 coding sequence is TGTGCCAGCACCACAGGGTCCTATGGCTACACCTTC. Translation gives CASTTGSYGYTF.

The CDR3 is CASAGWAGELFF. The CDR3 nucleotides are TGTGCCAGCGCGGGGTGGGCCGGGGAGCTGTTTTTT. The rearrangement joins TRBV28 to TRBJ2-2; a weak D match, TRBD2 (6 bases). The CDR3 is 12 amino acids. The V gene lost 8 bases and the J gene lost 6 bases, with 10 bases spanning the gap. Germline values: CDR1 MDHEN, CDR2 SYDVKM.

The chain recombines TRBV5-1 with TRBJ2-1; 14 positions agree with TRBD2. The germline V gene has CDR1 SGHRS and CDR2 YFSETQ. The CDR3 runs 18 residues. J lost 3 bases, V lost 4 bases, and 9 bases had no gene match. The CDR3 here is CASSERLAGGPDYNEQFF. CDR3 nucleotide sequence: TGCGCCAGCAGCGAGCGACTAGCGGGAGGGCCTGACTACAATGAGCAGTTCTTC.

The chain has TRBV11-2 and TRBJ2-1, with 9 bases fitting TRBD1. The V gene's germline CDR1 is SGHAT and CDR2 FQNNGV. The CDR3 covers 17 residues. Germline trimming cut 0 bases from V and 8 bases from J; bases unmatched to any gene: 11. CDR3 amino acids: CASSLDLGDRDLDEQFF. As DNA, the CDR3 is TGTGCCAGCAGCTTAGACCTTGGGGACAGGGATCTTGATGAGCAGTTCTTC.

The chain recombines TRBV7-3 with TRBJ2-1, with D perhaps matching TRBD2 (6 bases). V was shortened by 5 bases and J by 2 bases, with 16 bases between the two germline ends. The CDR3 contains 16 residues. Germline V gene sequence: CDR1 SGHTA, CDR2 FQGTGA. Here the CDR3 DNA reads TGTGCCAGCAGCCTCCTAGGCGGGGTGGCCTACAATGAGCAGTTCTTC. It specifies CASSLLGGVAYNEQFF.

V usage is TRBV7-3 and J usage is TRBJ2-2; D is unclear. There are 12 residues in the CDR3. With 6 bases removed from V and 3 bases from J, the gap between germline ends came to 5 bases. The germline gives CDR1 SGHTA, CDR2 FQGTGA. The CDR3 DNA sequence: TGTGCCAGCAGAAAGGACACCGGGGAGCTGTTTTTT. It yields the protein CASRKDTGELFF.

The chain links TRBV18 to TRBJ2-5; weak D call: TRBD2 (6 bases). Trimming pared 3 bases from V and 7 bases from J, leaving 6 bases between. Germline values: CDR1 KGHSH, CDR2 LQKENI. The CDR3 sequence is 11 residues long. The CDR3 DNA is TGTGCCAGCTCACCCGGGGGGACCCAGTACTTC. This translates into CASSPGGTQYF. Drawing the rest from reference TRBV18 and TRBJ2-5, the complete variable domain is NAGVMQNPRHLVRRRGQEARLRCSPMKGHSHVYWYRQLPEEGLKFMVYLQKENIIDESGMPKERFSAEFPKEGPSILRIQQVVRGDSAAYFCASSPGGTQYFGPGTRLLVL.